This TCR beta chain came from a study of PD-1 blockade in classical Hodgkin lymphoma. Overall study results and limits: Still unresolved is the cause of the repertoire differences, which may be disease activity or prior therapy.

Brentuximab vedotin exposure varied, and every patient relapsed after autologous stem cell transplantation. Best responses included complete response and partial response; otherwise, the best response was progressive disease. As concerns this clone: The antigen is undetermined.

The V and J ends lost 0 bases and 5 bases respectively, with 12 bases between them. Germline lookup yields CDR1 SQVTM and CDR2 ANQGSEA. The CDR3 length is 14 residues. Sequencing was performed with immunoSEQ multiplex PCR; in TCRdb, only in-frame clones are kept and a portion is missing. The table includes about 40,000 clones, 70% to 80% detected once. This sample comprised peripheral blood mononuclear cells (PBMCs), obtained at baseline. The V gene is TRBV29-1, the J gene TRBJ2-3, with D perhaps TRBD1 or TRBD2 (5 bases each). The sequence derives from a human donor with classical Hodgkin lymphoma. In nucleotides, the CDR3 is TGCAGCGTTGAAGATACTAGGGGAGAAGATACGCAGTATTTT. As protein: CSVEDTRGEDTQYF.